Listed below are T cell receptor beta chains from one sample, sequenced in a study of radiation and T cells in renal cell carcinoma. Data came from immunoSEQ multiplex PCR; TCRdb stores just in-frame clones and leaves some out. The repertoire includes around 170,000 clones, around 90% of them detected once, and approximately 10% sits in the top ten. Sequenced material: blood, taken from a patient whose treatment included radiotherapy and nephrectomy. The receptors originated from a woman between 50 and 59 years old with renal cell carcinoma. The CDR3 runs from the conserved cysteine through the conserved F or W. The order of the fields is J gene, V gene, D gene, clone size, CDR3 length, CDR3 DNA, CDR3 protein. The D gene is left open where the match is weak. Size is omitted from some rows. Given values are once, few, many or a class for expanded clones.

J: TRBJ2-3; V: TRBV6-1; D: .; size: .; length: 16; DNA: TGTGCCAGCAGTGGGGGAATCACCGGGGGCACAGATACGCAGTATTTT; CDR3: CASSGGITGGTDTQYF
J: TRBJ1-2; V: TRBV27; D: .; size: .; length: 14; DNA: TGTGCCAGCAGTTTCACAGGACCTAACTATGGCTACACCTTC; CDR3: CASSFTGPNYGYTF
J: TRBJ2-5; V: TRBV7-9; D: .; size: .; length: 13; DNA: TGTGCCAGCAGCTTCATTACGGGGGAGACCCAGTACTTC; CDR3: CASSFITGETQYF
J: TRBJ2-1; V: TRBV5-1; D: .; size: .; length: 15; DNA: TGCGCCAGCCGAGCTTGGATGGCTAGTGGTGGTGAGCAGTTCTTC; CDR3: CASRAWMASGGEQFF
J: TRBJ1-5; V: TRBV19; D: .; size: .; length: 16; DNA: TGTGCCAGTAGTATCGCTGGAACAGTTCTTAATCAGCCCCAGCATTTT; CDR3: CASSIAGTVLNQPQHF
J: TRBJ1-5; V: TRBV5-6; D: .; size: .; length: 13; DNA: TGTGCCAGCAGCTACTATAGCAATCAGCCCCAGCATTTT; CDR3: CASSYYSNQPQHF
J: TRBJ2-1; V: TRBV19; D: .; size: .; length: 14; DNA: TGTGCCAGTAGTACACTGAGCTCCTACAATGAGCAGTTCTTC; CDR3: CASSTLSSYNEQFF
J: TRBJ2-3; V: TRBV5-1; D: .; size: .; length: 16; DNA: TGCGCCAGCAGCTTTACCAACCTTGGGGGCACAGATACGCAGTATTTT; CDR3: CASSFTNLGGTDTQYF
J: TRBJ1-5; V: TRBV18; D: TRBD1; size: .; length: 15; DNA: TGTGCCAGCTCACCGGGCAGGGGGAACAATCAGCCCCAGCATTTT; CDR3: CASSPGRGNNQPQHF
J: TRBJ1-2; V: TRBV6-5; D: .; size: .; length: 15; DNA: TGTGCCAGCAGTTCCAGTTCCCCCCGGATCTATGGCTACACCTTC; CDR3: CASSSSSPRIYGYTF
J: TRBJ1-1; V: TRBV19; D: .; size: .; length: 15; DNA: TGTGCCAGTAAGTGGCAGACCCTGCATAACACTGAAGCTTTCTTT; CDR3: CASKWQTLHNTEAFF
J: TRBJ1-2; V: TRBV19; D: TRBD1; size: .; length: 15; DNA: TGTGCCAGTCGCACCCTGGGACAGCGCGGCTATGGCTACACCTTC; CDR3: CASRTLGQRGYGYTF
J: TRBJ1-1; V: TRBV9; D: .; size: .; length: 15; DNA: TGTGCCAGCACCCCAGATCCCAATATGAACACTGAAGCTTTCTTT; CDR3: CASTPDPNMNTEAFF
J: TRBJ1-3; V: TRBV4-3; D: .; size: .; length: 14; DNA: TGCGCCAGCAGCCTAGGGACAACTGGAAACACCATATATTTT; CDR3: CASSLGTTGNTIYF
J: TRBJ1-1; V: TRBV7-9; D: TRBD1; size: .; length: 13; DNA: TGTGCCAGCAGCCCTGGGACAGGGAGGATTGCTTTCTTT; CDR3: CASSPGTGRIAFF
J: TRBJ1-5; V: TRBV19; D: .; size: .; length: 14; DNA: TGTGCCAGTAGTATTTACAGGAGCAATCAGCCCCAGCATTTT; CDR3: CASSIYRSNQPQHF
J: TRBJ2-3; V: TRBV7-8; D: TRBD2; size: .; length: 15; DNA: TGTGCCAGCAGCTTAGAAGCGGGGGTCACAGATACGCAGTATTTT; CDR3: CASSLEAGVTDTQYF
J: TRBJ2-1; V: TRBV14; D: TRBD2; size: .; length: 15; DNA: TGTGCCAGCAGCCGACTTTGGACTAGAAGGGGTGAGCAGTTCTTC; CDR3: CASSRLWTRRGEQFF
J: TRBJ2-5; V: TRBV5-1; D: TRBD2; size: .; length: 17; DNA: TGCGCCAGCAGCGCGGGTGGGGTAGCGGGGCGCCAAGAGACCCAGTACTTC; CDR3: CASSAGGVAGRQETQYF
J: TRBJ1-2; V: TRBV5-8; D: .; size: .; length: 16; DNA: TGTGCCAGCAGCAGGAGGAGGAAGGGGCTAAACTATGGCTACACCTTC; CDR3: CASSRRRKGLNYGYTF
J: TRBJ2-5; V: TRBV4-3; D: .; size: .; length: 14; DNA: TGCGCCAGCAGCCAAGATTTGGGAGAAGAGACCCAGTACTTC; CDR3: CASSQDLGEETQYF
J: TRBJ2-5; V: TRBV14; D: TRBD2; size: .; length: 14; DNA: TGTGCCAGCAGCGCCGGACTAGCGGTAGAGACCCAGTACTTC; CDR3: CASSAGLAVETQYF
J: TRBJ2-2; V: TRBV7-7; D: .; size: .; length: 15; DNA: TGTGCTAGCAGCCGCTCCCTGGGGGGAACCGGGGAGCTGTTTTTT; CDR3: CASSRSLGGTGELFF
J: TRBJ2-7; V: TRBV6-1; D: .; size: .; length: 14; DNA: TGTGCCAGCCGATTGACAGGACCCCCCTACGAGCAGTACTTC; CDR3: CASRLTGPPYEQYF
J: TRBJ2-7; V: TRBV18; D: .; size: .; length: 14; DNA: TGTGCCAGCTCACCACCGGCACCCTCCTACGAGCAGTACTTC; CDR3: CASSPPAPSYEQYF
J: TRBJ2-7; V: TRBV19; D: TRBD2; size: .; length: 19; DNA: TGTGCCAGTAGTACCACACGACTAGCGGGGGGCAACTCGGCCTACGAGCAGTACTTC; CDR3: CASSTTRLAGGNSAYEQYF
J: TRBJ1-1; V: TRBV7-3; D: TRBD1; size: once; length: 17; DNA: TGTGCCAGCAGCCCCGGACAGGGGGTCCTAATCAACACTGAAGCTTTCTTT; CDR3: CASSPGQGVLINTEAFF
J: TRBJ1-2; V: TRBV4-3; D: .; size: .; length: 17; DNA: TGCGCCAGCAGCCAACAACTCCCGGGACTGCAATTAGGTGGCTACACCTTC; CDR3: CASSQQLPGLQLGGYTF
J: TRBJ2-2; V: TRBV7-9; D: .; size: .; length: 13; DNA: TGTGCCAGCCCCGGGTCACCCACCGGGGAGCTGTTTTTT; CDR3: CASPGSPTGELFF
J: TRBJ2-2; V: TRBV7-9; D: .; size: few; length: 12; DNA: TGTGCCAGCAGCCTAAACACCGGGGAGCTGTTTTTT; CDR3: CASSLNTGELFF
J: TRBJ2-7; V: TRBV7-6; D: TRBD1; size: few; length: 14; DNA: TGTGCCAGCAGCCCGACGACAGGGTCCTACGAGCAGTACTTC; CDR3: CASSPTTGSYEQYF
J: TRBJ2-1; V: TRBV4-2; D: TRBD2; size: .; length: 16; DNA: TGTGCCAGCAGCCGCACAACTAGCGGCGAAGGGAATGAGCAGTTCTTC; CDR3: CASSRTTSGEGNEQFF
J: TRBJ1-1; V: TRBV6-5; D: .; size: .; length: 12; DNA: TGTGCCAGCAGTTCAGGAAACACTGAAGCTTTCTTT; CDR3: CASSSGNTEAFF
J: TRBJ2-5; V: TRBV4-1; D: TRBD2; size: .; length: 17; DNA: TGCGCCAGCAGCCAAGATCGGGAAGCGGGGGTGGTGGAGACCCAGTACTTC; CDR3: CASSQDREAGVVETQYF
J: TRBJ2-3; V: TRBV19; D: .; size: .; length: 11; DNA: TGTGCCAGCAGCATGGCCACTACGCAGTATTTT; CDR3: CASSMATTQYF